The 10 T cell receptor beta chains reported below all come from one sample, sequenced in a study of T cells in tumors after PD-1 blockade. TCRdb's table, derived via immunoSEQ multiplex PCR, lists solely in-frame clones and lacks some. The sample lists 45,000 to 60,000 clones, roughly 79% occurring once. The sample was PBMCs, taken before anti-PD-1 treatment. Receptors were obtained from a human donor with basal cell carcinoma.

CDR3 sequence reads: CAWSGTGSYNEQFF. Written as DNA, the CDR3 is TGTGCCTGGAGTGGAACCGGCTCCTACAATGAGCAGTTCTTC. The chain carries TRBV30 and TRBJ2-1; D is ambiguous. Germline CDR1 GTSNPN, CDR2 SVGIG (reference sequence). The CDR3 extends over 14 amino acids. V lost 1 base, J lost 0 bases, and 7 bases lay in between. Full variable domain (missing parts from reference TRBV30 and TRBJ2-1): SQTIHQWPATLVQPVGSPLSLECTVEGTSNPNLYWYRQAAGRGLQLLFYSVGIGQISSEVPQNLSASRPQDRQFILSSKKLLLSDSGFYLCAWSGTGSYNEQFFGPGTRLTVL.

CDR3 coding DNA: TGTGCCAGCAGCTCTATTCAGGGAACCAAAAACATTCAGTACTTC. Amino acids: CASSSIQGTKNIQYF. The V call is TRBV6-2 or TRBV6-3, the J call TRBJ2-4; D might be TRBD1 (5 bases). Germline CDR1 MNHEY, CDR2 SVGEGT. V lost 6 bases to trimming and J lost 2 bases, with 14 bases between them. The CDR3 sequence is 15 residues long.

The V and J genes are TRBV10-3 and TRBJ2-3; 11 bases are shared with TRBD2. V trimming: 10 bases; J trimming: 2 bases; junction bases outside the gene matches: 5. Looked up from germline, CDR1 is ENHRY and CDR2 is SYGVKD. This CDR3 has 14 residues. CDR3 DNA: TGTGCCACAACTAGCGGGGGTAACACAGATACGCAGTATTTT. The encoded protein is CATTSGGNTDTQYF.

V is TRBV19 and J is TRBJ1-5; D may be TRBD1 (5 bases). The CDR3 length is 14 residues. CDR1 is LNHDA, CDR2 SQIVND, per germline (reference sequence). Trimming took off 2 bases at V and 5 bases at J, with 10 bases between the two ends. The CDR3 loop reads CASSIFRGDQPQHF. The CDR3 coding sequence is TGTGCCAGTAGTATATTCCGGGGGGATCAGCCCCAGCATTTT.

This clone was picked up one time. The V and J genes are TRBV18 and TRBJ2-3, with 7 nucleotides matching TRBD2. CDR1 is KGHSH and CDR2 is LQKENI in the germline V gene. V was pared by 3 bases and J by 2 bases, with 11 bases of the junction left unmatched. The CDR3 runs to 17 residues. The CDR3 is CASSPPSQGGSTDTQYF. The DNA for the CDR3 is TGTGCCAGCTCACCCCCGTCCCAGGGAGGGTCCACAGATACGCAGTATTTT.

The rearrangement joins TRBV3-1 (or the pseudogene TRBV3-2) to TRBJ1-1; D perhaps matches TRBD1 (5 bases). The CDR3 extends over 15 amino acids. Trimming shortened V by 2 bases and J by 1 base, and 11 bases separated the two germline ends. CDR1 and CDR2 (germline): LGHDT, YNNKEL (reference sequence). CDR3 nucleotide sequence: TGTGCCAGCAGCCAACCCGGGACTGGGAACACTGAAGCTTTCTTT. This translates into CASSQPGTGNTEAFF.

Note on this clone: Other DNA sequences of this sample code for an identical CDR3. The V gene is TRBV7-9, the J gene TRBJ1-4, with D unresolved. CDR3 length equals 14 residues. Trimming took 5 bases from V and 5 from J, leaving 12 bases between them. Germline CDR1 and CDR2: SEHNR and FQNEAQ (reference sequence). The CDR3 sequence is CASSLGTENEKLFF. The CDR3 DNA reads as TGTGCCAGCAGCCTCGGAACAGAAAATGAAAAACTGTTTTTT.

This clone was observed a handful of times. The rearrangement links TRBV19 to TRBJ1-4; D not resolved. With 7 bases removed from V and 0 bases from J, the gap between germline ends came to 9 bases. The CDR3 spans 14 residues. Germline V lookup: CDR1 LNHDA, CDR2 SQIVND (reference sequence). Here the CDR3 DNA reads TGTGCCAGTAAGGGAACATCAACTAATGAAAAACTGTTTTTT. This translates into CASKGTSTNEKLFF.

This clone was picked up many times. This chain links TRBV5-1 with TRBJ1-4, with a weak D call TRBD1 (5 bases). Trimming took off 1 base at V and 0 bases at J, with 16 bases between the two ends. This CDR3 region has 18 residues. Germline CDR1 is SGHRS and CDR2 is YFSETQ. The CDR3 nucleotides are TGCGCCAGCAGCTTGTTAGTGAGTCAGGGAACAACTAATGAAAAACTGTTTTTT. Encoded protein: CASSLLVSQGTTNEKLFF.

The chain combines TRBV2 with TRBJ2-7, with D perhaps matching TRBD1 or TRBD2 (5 bases each). Trimming took off 4 bases at V and 4 bases at J, with 11 bases between the two ends. This CDR3 is built from 13 residues. Germline assignment: CDR1 SNHLY and CDR2 FYNNEI. CDR3 sequence (DNA): TGTGCCAGCAGTGCGGGACGGGGTTACGAGCAGTACTTC. It specifies CASSAGRGYEQYF.